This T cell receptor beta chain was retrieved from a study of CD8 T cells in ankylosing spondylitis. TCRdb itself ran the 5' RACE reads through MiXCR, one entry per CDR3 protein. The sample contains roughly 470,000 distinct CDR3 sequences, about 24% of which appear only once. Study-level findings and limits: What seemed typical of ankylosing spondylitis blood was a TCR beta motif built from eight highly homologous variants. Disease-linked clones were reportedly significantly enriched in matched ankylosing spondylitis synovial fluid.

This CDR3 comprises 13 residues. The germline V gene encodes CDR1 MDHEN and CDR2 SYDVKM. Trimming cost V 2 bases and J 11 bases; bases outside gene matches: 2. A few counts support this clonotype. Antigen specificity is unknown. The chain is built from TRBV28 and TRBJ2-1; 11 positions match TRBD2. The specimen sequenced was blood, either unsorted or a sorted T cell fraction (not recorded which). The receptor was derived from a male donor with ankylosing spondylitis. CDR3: CASSLLAGGKQFF. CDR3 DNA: TGTGCCAGCAGTTTACTAGCGGGAGGAAAGCAGTTCTTC.